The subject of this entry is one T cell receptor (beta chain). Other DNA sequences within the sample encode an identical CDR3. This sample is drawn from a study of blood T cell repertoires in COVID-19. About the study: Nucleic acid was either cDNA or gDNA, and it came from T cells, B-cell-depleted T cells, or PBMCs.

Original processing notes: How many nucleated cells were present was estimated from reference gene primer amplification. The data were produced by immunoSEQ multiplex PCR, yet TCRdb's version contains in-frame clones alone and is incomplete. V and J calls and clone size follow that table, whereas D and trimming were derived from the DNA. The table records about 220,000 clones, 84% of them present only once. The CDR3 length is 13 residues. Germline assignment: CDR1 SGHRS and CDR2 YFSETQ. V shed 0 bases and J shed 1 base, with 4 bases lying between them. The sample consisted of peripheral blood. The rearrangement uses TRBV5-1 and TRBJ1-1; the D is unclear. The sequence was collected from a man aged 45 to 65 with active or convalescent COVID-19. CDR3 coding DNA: TGCGCCAGCAGCTTGGAAGCGAACACTGAAGCTTTCTTT. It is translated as CASSLEANTEAFF. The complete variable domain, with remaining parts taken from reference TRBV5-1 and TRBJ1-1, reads KAGVTQTPRYLIKTRGQQVTLSCSPISGHRSVSWYQQTPGQGLQFLFEYFSETQRNKGNFPGRFSGRQFSNSRSEMNVSTLELGDSALYLCASSLEANTEAFFGQGTRLTVV.